This T cell receptor beta chain is from a study of cytomegalovirus exposure and HLA in healthy donors. Generated by immunoSEQ multiplex PCR, the TCRdb table keeps only in-frame clones and is missing some. The repertoire holds 100,000 to 150,000 clones, with around 90% as singletons. V lost 3 bases, J lost 0 bases, and 9 bases lay in between. The CDR3 is made up of 15 amino acids. Germline values: CDR1 LNHDA, CDR2 SQIVND (reference sequence). This TCR was sampled from a woman aged 18 to 35 in good health and CMV-seronegative. The chain links TRBV19 to TRBJ1-5; unclear D gene. Sample: PBMCs. CDR3 coding DNA: TGTGCCAGTAGTATGGGCAGTGATAGCAATCAGCCCCAGCATTTT. Residues: CASSMGSDSNQPQHF.